What follows are 26 T cell receptor beta chains derived from one specimen sequenced in a study of blood T cell dynamics during melanoma immunotherapy. Time point meaning: week 3, after first cycle of checkpoint inhibitor. TCRdb's copy holds only in-frame clones and misses some; the assay was immunoSEQ multiplex PCR. The table lists about 16,000 clones, around 90% of them singletons. This sample comprised blood, obtained from a patient treated with checkpoint blockade. The receptors were gathered from a human donor with melanoma.

The CDR3, as DNA: TGTGCCAGCAATTTTTTAGGGACAGACCCCTACAATGAGCAGTTCTTC. The encoded protein is CASNFLGTDPYNEQFF. The chain uses TRBV27 and TRBJ2-1, with 7 nucleotides matching TRBD1. Germline CDR1 MNHEY, CDR2 SMNVEV (reference sequence). Trimming removed 7 bases from V and 2 bases from J; junction bases left unmatched: 11. The CDR3 is 16 residues long.

The chain carries TRBV7-2 and TRBJ2-5; possibly TRBD1 for D (6 bases). The CDR3 has 13 amino acids. The V end was cut by 3 bases, the J end by 5 bases, with 10 bases between. The germline V gene encodes CDR1 SGHTA and CDR2 FQGNSA. CDR3 in amino acids: CASSFAGEETQYF. CDR3 bases: TGTGCCAGCAGCTTTGCAGGGGAGGAGACCCAGTACTTC.

V usage is TRBV5-1 and J usage is TRBJ1-1; D may be TRBD1 (5 bases). Deletions cut 0 bases from V and 5 bases from J, with 20 bases between. This CDR3 has 17 amino acids. The germline V gene has CDR1 SGHRS and CDR2 YFSETQ. The CDR3 nucleotides read TGCGCCAGCAGCTTGGAGGTGAGGGGACTGCGGGGAACTGAAGCTTTCTTT. Protein sequence: CASSLEVRGLRGTEAFF.

There are a few counts of this clone. The rearrangement joins TRBV6-1 to TRBJ1-5, with D possibly TRBD1 on 5 matching bases. CDR1 is MNHNS, CDR2 SASEGT, per germline. This CDR3 is built from 15 residues. V lost 6 bases and J 7 bases, leaving 19 bases between the germline ends. The chain's CDR3 is CASRGGDGTSQPQHF. CDR3 DNA: TGTGCCAGCAGAGGAGGGGACGGCACCAGCCAGCCCCAGCATTTT.

V gene TRBV19 combines with J gene TRBJ2-1, with TRBD2 matching 7 bases. The V gene's germline CDR1 is LNHDA and CDR2 SQIVND (reference sequence). V dropped 3 bases and J dropped 0; count of bases not matched to a gene: 8. This CDR3 has 17 amino acids. CDR3 nucleotide sequence: TGTGCCAGTAGTATGTCCCCTAGCGGCGACTCCTACAATGAGCAGTTCTTC. It is translated as CASSMSPSGDSYNEQFF. The variable domain in full, completed from reference TRBV19 and TRBJ2-1, reads DGGITQSPKYLFRKEGQNVTLSCEQNLNHDAMYWYRQDPGQGLRLIYYSQIVNDFQKGDIAEGYSVSREKKESFPLTVTSAQKNPTAFYLCASSMSPSGDSYNEQFFGPGTRLTVL.

The V and J genes are TRBV7-6 and TRBJ2-4, with 10 bases lining up with TRBD2. Germline CDR1 and CDR2: SGHVS and FNYEAQ. With V trimmed by 5 bases and J by 2 bases, 6 bases remained unmatched. The CDR3 totals 16 residues. DNA of the CDR3: TGTGCCAGCAGCCCCAGCGGGAGGGCGCCCAAAAACATTCAGTACTTC. Its translation is CASSPSGRAPKNIQYF.

The gene calls are TRBV5-1 and TRBJ2-3, with 12 positions matching TRBD2. The CDR3 sequence is 15 residues long. Trimming removed 0 bases from V and 4 bases from J; junction bases left unmatched: 0. Germline V gene lookup returns CDR1 SGHRS and CDR2 YFSETQ. CDR3 sequence reads: CASSLGLAGADTQYF. The CDR3 DNA reads as TGCGCCAGCAGCTTGGGACTAGCGGGAGCAGATACGCAGTATTTT.

V is TRBV7-2 and J is TRBJ2-7; 11 bases agree with TRBD2. The germline CDR1 and CDR2 sequences are SGHTA and FQGNSA. Trimming at V came to 0 bases and at J to 2 bases, leaving 0 bases not matched to a gene. CDR3 length: 15 residues. The CDR3, as DNA: TGTGCCAGCAGCTTAGCTAGCGGGAGGGCCTACGAGCAGTACTTC. It codes for CASSLASGRAYEQYF.

The chain employs TRBV19 and TRBJ2-7; no clear D gene. The CDR3 runs to 13 residues. V dropped 1 base and J dropped 2 bases, with 6 bases sitting between them. Germline lookup yields CDR1 LNHDA and CDR2 SQIVND (reference sequence). The CDR3 DNA sequence: TGTGCCAGTAGTATAGGACACACCTACGAGCAGTACTTC. It translates to CASSIGHTYEQYF.

This clone was detected a few times. This chain connects TRBV7-8 to TRBJ1-1, with 9 nucleotides matching TRBD1. The CDR3 is made up of 14 amino acids. Germline CDR1 reads SGHVS; CDR2 reads FQNEAQ. V was clipped by 5 bases and J by 5 bases; unmatched bases: 6. The CDR3 DNA reads TGTGCCAGCAGCCAGGACAGGGGAGGGACTGAAGCTTTCTTT. Translating gives CASSQDRGGTEAFF.

The chain is built from TRBV11-1 and TRBJ2-7; 8 nucleotides agree with TRBD2. CDR1 and CDR2 from the germline V gene are SGHAT and FQDESV (reference sequence). Germline trimming cut 5 bases from V and 0 bases from J; bases unmatched to any gene: 6. The CDR3 loop spans 15 amino acids. The CDR3 DNA reads TGTGCCAGCAGCAAAATAGCGGGAACCTCCTACGAGCAGTACTTC. It codes for CASSKIAGTSYEQYF.

The V call is TRBV14, the J call TRBJ2-7, with 8 nucleotides matching TRBD1. Germline loops: CDR1 SGHDN, CDR2 FVKESK. CDR3 length: 15 amino acids. V was clipped by 4 bases and J by 2 bases; unmatched bases: 7. The CDR3 region is CASSRLGDRPYEQYF. The CDR3 DNA sequence: TGTGCCAGCAGCCGACTTGGGGACAGGCCCTACGAGCAGTACTTC.

J is TRBJ1-4 and V is TRBV7-8, with D hard to call. Per the germline V gene, CDR1 is SGHVS and CDR2 is FQNEAQ. The CDR3 runs 15 residues. V dropped 1 base and J dropped 8 bases, with 14 bases sitting between them. The CDR3: CASSLEGSKREKLFF. CDR3 sequence (DNA): TGTGCCAGCAGCTTAGAGGGCAGTAAAAGGGAAAAACTGTTTTTT.

The chain is built from TRBV5-5 and TRBJ2-6; D is undetermined. Germline V gives CDR1 SGHKS, CDR2 YYEKEE (reference sequence). This CDR3 is 15 amino acids long. Between the trimmed V and J ends, which lost 2 bases and 1 base, there was a span of 7 bases. CDR3 in DNA: TGTGCCAGCAGCTTTTTTCAGTCTGGGGCCAACGTCCTGACTTTC. Translating it yields CASSFFQSGANVLTF.

The rearrangement links TRBV5-4 to TRBJ2-1; 10 nucleotides agree with TRBD2. V was pared by 2 bases and J by 7 bases, with 6 bases of the junction left unmatched. The CDR3 runs 15 residues. Per germline, CDR1 SGHNT and CDR2 YYREEE (reference sequence). The CDR3 sequence is CASSFGASGGNEQFF. In nucleotides, the CDR3 is TGTGCCAGCAGCTTTGGGGCTAGCGGGGGAAATGAGCAGTTCTTC.

This clone was detected only once. The chain carries TRBV7-6 and TRBJ2-1; D tentatively reads TRBD1 or TRBD2 (5 bases each). CDR3 size: 16 residues. V shed 5 bases and J shed 2 bases, with 16 bases lying between them. Germline CDR1 and CDR2: SGHVS and FNYEAQ. The CDR3 nucleotides are TGTGCCAGCAGCCCGGTGGGGGACGGAACCTACAATGAGCAGTTCTTC. It is translated as CASSPVGDGTYNEQFF. Combining the CDR3 with reference TRBV7-6 and TRBJ2-1 gives the whole variable domain GAGVSQSPRYKVTKRGQDVALRCDPISGHVSLYWYRQALGQGPEFLTYFNYEAQQDKSGLPNDRFSAERPEGSISTLTIQRTEQRDSAMYRCASSPVGDGTYNEQFFGPGTRLTVL.

The chain employs TRBV18 and TRBJ2-1; 7 nucleotides align to TRBD2. This CDR3 is built from 14 residues. Germline CDR1 reads KGHSH; CDR2 reads LQKENI. The V and J ends lost 3 bases and 3 bases, in that order; junction bases with no gene match: 2. The CDR3 DNA sequence: TGTGCCAGCTCACCGAGCGGGATCTACAATGAGCAGTTCTTC. Amino acid sequence: CASSPSGIYNEQFF.

The chain has TRBV28 and TRBJ1-2, with a weak D call TRBD1 (6 bases). The germline V and J ends were trimmed by 6 bases and 8 bases, with 16 bases remaining between them. Per the germline V gene, CDR1 is MDHEN and CDR2 is SYDVKM. CDR3 size: 13 residues. In DNA, the CDR3 is TGTGCCAGCAGCTCCGACAGGCTCGGAGGCTACACCTTC. Translation: CASSSDRLGGYTF.

The genes are TRBV30 and TRBJ1-2; D is perhaps TRBD1 (6 bases). The CDR3 has 14 amino acids. V was trimmed by 3 bases and J by 2 bases, leaving 13 bases between them. Germline-derived CDR1 and CDR2 are GTSNPN and SVGIG (reference sequence). The CDR3 sequence: CAWRHTGSNYGYTF. The CDR3, as DNA: TGTGCCTGGAGACACACAGGGTCAAACTATGGCTACACCTTC.

The chain is built from TRBV19 and TRBJ2-1, with 10 positions matching TRBD2. CDR3 size: 15 residues. J lost 9 bases, V lost 4 bases, and 9 bases had no gene match. Per germline, CDR1 LNHDA and CDR2 SQIVND (reference sequence). CDR3 amino acids: CASSTTSGSWGEQFF. The CDR3 DNA sequence: TGTGCCAGTAGTACGACTAGCGGGTCATGGGGTGAGCAGTTCTTC. Using reference TRBV19 and TRBJ2-1 for the parts outside the CDR3, the full variable domain is DGGITQSPKYLFRKEGQNVTLSCEQNLNHDAMYWYRQDPGQGLRLIYYSQIVNDFQKGDIAEGYSVSREKKESFPLTVTSAQKNPTAFYLCASSTTSGSWGEQFFGPGTRLTVL.

The chain joins TRBV28 to TRBJ2-5, with 8 bases fitting TRBD1. CDR3 length: 14 residues. Trimming took 6 bases from V and 5 from J; bases not matched to a gene: 8. Germline values: CDR1 MDHEN, CDR2 SYDVKM. The CDR3 is CASRVDRAMETQYF. The CDR3 DNA is TGTGCCAGCAGAGTGGACAGGGCAATGGAGACCCAGTACTTC.

V usage is TRBV7-8 and J usage is TRBJ2-1, with TRBD2 identical over 9 bases. Germline CDR1 reads SGHVS; CDR2 reads FQNEAQ. The CDR3 consists of 15 residues. The junction had 11 bases not matched to a gene; V was cut back by 5 bases and J by 9 bases. The CDR3 DNA follows: TGTGCCAGCAGCGCCGCTAGCGGGATAAGAGTTGAGCAGTTCTTC. This gives the protein CASSAASGIRVEQFF. Full variable domain (outside the CDR3, taken from reference TRBV7-8 and TRBJ2-1): GAGVSQSPRYKVAKRGQDVALRCDPISGHVSLFWYQQALGQGPEFLTYFQNEAQLDKSGLPSDRFFAERPEGSVSTLKIQRTQQEDSAVYLCASSAASGIRVEQFFGPGTRLTVL.

The chain uses TRBV6-5 and TRBJ2-2, with D unclear. Trimming pared 7 bases from V and 0 bases from J, leaving 12 bases between. This CDR3 is 15 amino acids long. Germline V gives CDR1 MNHEY, CDR2 SVGAGI. CDR3 in DNA: TGTGCCAGCAAAAGGCAACAAACGAACACCGGGGAGCTGTTTTTT. Amino acids: CASKRQQTNTGELFF.

This clone was detected only a few times. The chain couples TRBV6-5 to TRBJ2-7, with D possibly being TRBD1 or TRBD2 (5 bases each). Looked up from germline, CDR1 is MNHEY and CDR2 is SVGAGI. V was shortened by 3 bases and J by 2 bases, with 11 bases between the two germline ends. The CDR3 length is 14 residues. The CDR3 DNA reads TGTGCCAGCAGTTATTCTGAGGGGCCCTACGAGCAGTACTTC. As protein: CASSYSEGPYEQYF.

The chain links TRBV25-1 to TRBJ2-1; 8 bases are a match to TRBD2. V was pared by 0 bases and J by 6 bases, with 7 bases of the junction left unmatched. This CDR3 spans 16 amino acids. Germline CDR1 and CDR2: MGHDK and SYGVNS. The CDR3 nucleotides read TGTGCCAGCAGTGAATATGGAGCGGGAGAGTTCAATGAGCAGTTCTTC. The encoded protein is CASSEYGAGEFNEQFF.

This clone was seen only once. DNA of the CDR3: TGTGCCAGCAGCTTGTACCAGAGCTCTGGAAACACCATATATTTT. Translated: CASSLYQSSGNTIYF. This chain connects TRBV5-6 to TRBJ1-3; D is ambiguous. The CDR3 is made up of 15 amino acids. Trimming took 1 base from V and 0 from J, leaving 8 bases between them. Germline CDR1 SGHDT, CDR2 YYEEEE.